Listed below are T cell receptor beta chains from one sample, sequenced in a study of PD-L1 blockade in urothelial cancer. Sequenced by immunoSEQ multiplex PCR; TCRdb stores in-frame clones only, minus some. The sample lists 90,000 to 120,000 clones; 90% to 95% were seen once. Sequencing was performed on PBMCs, taken around atezolizumab (anti-PD-L1) treatment. Receptors were obtained from a woman of 80 years or more with urothelial cancer. CDR3s include the opening cysteine and the closing phenylalanine or tryptophan. The D gene is left open where the match is weak. Expanded clones get a size class; other rows say once, few or many, or leave the size out.

>-|-|TRBV6-1|TRBJ1-2
CASSGPRPGSSGGYTF
TGTGCCAGCAGTGGGCCACGACCCGGGTCTTCGGGGGGCTACACCTTC
>TRBD1|-|TRBV27|TRBJ1-4
CASSAYGTGGSQGGKLFF
TGTGCCAGCAGTGCGTACGGGACAGGGGGCTCCCAGGGGGGAAAACTGTTTTTT
>TRBD2|-|TRBV28|TRBJ2-7
CASRAGTSGSYEQYF
TGTGCCAGCAGGGCAGGGACTAGCGGGAGCTACGAGCAGTACTTC
>-|-|TRBV18|TRBJ1-1
CASSPKQKWTEAFF
TGTGCCAGCTCACCGAAACAAAAATGGACTGAAGCTTTCTTT
>-|-|TRBV29-1|TRBJ2-2
CSVALVAGTGELFF
TGCAGCGTAGCCCTAGTCGCCGGTACCGGGGAGCTGTTTTTT
>-|-|TRBV9|TRBJ2-7
CASSIGNSYEQYF
TGTGCCAGCAGCATCGGGAATTCCTACGAGCAGTACTTC
>-|-|TRBV6-6|TRBJ2-2
CASSYLRSNTGELFF
TGTGCCAGCAGTTACCTGAGGTCCAACACCGGGGAGCTGTTTTTT
>-|-|TRBV19|TRBJ1-1
CASRPGWVEGTEAFF
TGTGCCAGTAGGCCAGGTTGGGTCGAGGGCACTGAAGCTTTCTTT
>TRBD1|-|TRBV7-9|TRBJ1-5
CASSIGTVWQPQHF
TGTGCCAGCAGCATCGGGACAGTTTGGCAGCCCCAGCATTTT
>-|-|TRBV11-3|TRBJ2-5
CASSQLGGPQETQYF
TGTGCCAGCAGCCAACTAGGCGGTCCCCAAGAGACCCAGTACTTC
>TRBD2|-|TRBV5-1|TRBJ2-2
CASSLETSGRPHTGELFF
TGCGCCAGCAGCTTGGAGACTAGCGGGCGGCCCCACACCGGGGAGCTGTTTTTT
>-|-|TRBV6-4|TRBJ1-1
CASRGGSGLNTEAFF
TGTGCCAGCAGGGGGGGATCAGGGTTGAACACTGAAGCTTTCTTT
>-|-|TRBV5-1|TRBJ1-2
CVSSFGLVGYGYTF
TGCGTCAGCAGCTTCGGACTTGTAGGGTATGGCTACACCTTC
>-|-|TRBV15|TRBJ2-7
CATSRDLSSATYEQYF
TGTGCCACCAGCAGAGATCTGAGTAGCGCGACCTACGAGCAGTACTTC
>TRBD1|-|TRBV27|TRBJ1-1
CASSPGQVLGNTEAFF
TGTGCCAGCAGTCCGGGACAGGTTTTAGGGAACACTGAAGCTTTCTTT
>-|-|TRBV5-4|TRBJ1-4
CASSLEPGMIWEKLFF
TGTGCCAGCAGCTTGGAACCGGGGATGATATGGGAAAAACTGTTTTTT
>-|-|TRBV29-1|TRBJ1-3
CSVGGGGNTIYF
TGCAGCGTTGGAGGGGGAGGAAACACCATATATTTT
>-|once|TRBV7-9|TRBJ1-1
CASSPPTGQNTEAFF
TGTGCCAGCAGCCCTCCGACAGGTCAGAACACTGAAGCTTTCTTT
>TRBD1|once|TRBV19|TRBJ1-1
CASSITGGITEAFF
TGTGCCAGTAGTATAACAGGGGGCATCACTGAAGCTTTCTTT
>-|once|TRBV5-1|TRBJ1-1
CATWRGGEAFF
TGCGCCACCTGGAGGGGCGGAGAAGCTTTCTTT
>-|-|TRBV7-9|TRBJ1-2
CASSLEEGLNYGYTF
TGTGCCAGCAGCTTAGAAGAGGGTTTGAACTATGGCTACACCTTC
>-|-|TRBV2|TRBJ1-5
CASSEQTVNQPQHF
TGTGCCAGCAGTGAACAGACAGTGAATCAGCCCCAGCATTTT
>-|-|TRBV30|TRBJ1-5
CAWSVRVGTQPQHF
TGTGCCTGGAGTGTACGGGTGGGTACCCAGCCCCAGCATTTT
>-|-|TRBV6-1|TRBJ1-2
CASSEAMGQGAYGYTF
TGTGCCAGCAGTGAAGCGATGGGACAAGGGGCCTATGGCTACACCTTC
>-|-|TRBV27|TRBJ2-4
CASSRLGPNIQYF
TGTGCCAGCAGTCGCCTGGGGCCAAACATTCAGTACTTC
>TRBD1|once|TRBV4-1|TRBJ2-5
CASSPHGGGTGGETQYF
TGCGCCAGCAGCCCGCACGGTGGCGGGACAGGGGGAGAGACCCAGTACTTC
>TRBD1|-|TRBV15|TRBJ2-1
CATSRQDRDNEQFF
TGTGCCACCAGCAGGCAGGACAGGGACAATGAGCAGTTCTTC
>-|-|TRBV6-5|TRBJ2-2
CASSYSRSRTGELFF
TGTGCCAGCAGTTACTCGAGGAGTCGGACCGGGGAGCTGTTTTTT
>TRBD1|-|TRBV7-3|TRBJ2-1
CASSLTGRDEQFF
TGTGCCAGCAGCTTGACAGGGAGAGATGAGCAGTTCTTC
>-|-|TRBV5-4|TRBJ2-1
CASSLGSLSYNEQFF
TGTGCCAGCAGCCTGGGGAGTCTCTCCTACAATGAGCAGTTCTTC
>TRBD2|-|TRBV27|TRBJ2-7
CASSFSGRAVVYYEQYF
TGTGCCAGCAGTTTTAGCGGGAGGGCCGTGGTGTACTACGAGCAGTACTTC
>-|-|TRBV6-1|TRBJ1-4
CASSEGVGENEKLFF
TGTGCCAGCAGTGAAGGGGTAGGAGAAAATGAAAAACTGTTTTTT
>TRBD1|-|TRBV9|TRBJ1-1
CASSSPTGKGTEAFF
TGTGCCAGCAGCTCCCCGACAGGGAAGGGCACTGAAGCTTTCTTT
>-|-|TRBV6-1|TRBJ1-1
CASSEVGGEAFF
TGTGCCAGCAGTGAAGTCGGTGGTGAAGCTTTCTTT
>-|-|TRBV7-8|TRBJ1-1
CASSLASGVVGAFF
TGTGCCAGCAGCTTAGCCTCGGGGGTCGTAGGCGCTTTCTTT
>TRBD2|-|TRBV5-4|TRBJ2-2
CASSLSGSLNTGELFF
TGTGCCAGCAGCTTGAGCGGGAGCCTGAACACCGGGGAGCTGTTTTTT
>TRBD2|-|TRBV19|TRBJ2-1
CASSPLAGGYGNEQFF
TGTGCCAGTAGTCCCCTAGCGGGAGGTTACGGGAATGAGCAGTTCTTC
>-|-|TRBV10-3|TRBJ1-1
CAISESIPQVIEAFF
TGTGCCATCAGTGAGTCGATCCCCCAGGTGATTGAAGCTTTCTTT
>-|-|TRBV30|TRBJ1-5
CAWSEHSNQPQHF
TGTGCCTGGAGTGAACATAGCAATCAGCCCCAGCATTTT